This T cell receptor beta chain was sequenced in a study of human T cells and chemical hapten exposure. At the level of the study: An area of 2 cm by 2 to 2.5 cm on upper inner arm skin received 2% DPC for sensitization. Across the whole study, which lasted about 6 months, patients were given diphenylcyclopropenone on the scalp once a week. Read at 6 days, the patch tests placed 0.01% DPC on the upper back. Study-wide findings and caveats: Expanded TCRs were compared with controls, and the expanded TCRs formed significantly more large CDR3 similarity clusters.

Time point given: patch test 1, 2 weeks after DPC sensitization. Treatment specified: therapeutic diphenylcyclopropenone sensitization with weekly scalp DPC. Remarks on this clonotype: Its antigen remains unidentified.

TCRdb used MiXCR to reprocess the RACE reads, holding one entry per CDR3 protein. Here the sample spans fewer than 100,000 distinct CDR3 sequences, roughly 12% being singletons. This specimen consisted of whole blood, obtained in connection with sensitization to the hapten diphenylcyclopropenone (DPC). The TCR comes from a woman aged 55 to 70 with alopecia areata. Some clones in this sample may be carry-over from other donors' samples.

CDR3 sequence: CASSSGQGVDTEAFF. The CDR3 region has the DNA TGTGCCAGCAGCTCAGGACAGGGGGTGGACACTGAAGCTTTCTTT. The chain links TRBV11-3 to TRBJ1-1; 10 bases match TRBD1. CDR3 length: 15 amino acids. After removal of 4 bases from V and 3 bases from J, the junction contained 5 bases not matched to a gene. In germline, CDR1 is SGHNT, CDR2 YENEEA.